This T cell receptor (beta chain) was sequenced during a study of PD-L1 blockade in urothelial cancer. Germline loops: CDR1 LNHDA, CDR2 SQIVND (reference sequence). This CDR3 is 16 amino acids long. J lost 5 bases, V lost 4 bases, and 10 bases had no gene match. The protocol was immunoSEQ multiplex PCR, while the TCRdb copy is restricted to in-frame clones and leaves out a portion. Of approximately 120,000 clones in the sample, around 86% were seen once. Stated time point: peripheral blood 6 weeks after treatment start. The rearrangement joins TRBV19 to TRBJ1-2; 10 nucleotides match TRBD1. The specimen comprised PBMCs, sampled around atezolizumab (anti-PD-L1) treatment. This receptor was identified in a man aged 50-59 years with urothelial cancer. In DNA, the CDR3 is TGTGCCAGTAGTAAAACCGGGACAGGGGCACGGTATGGCTACACCTTC. Its protein product is CASSKTGTGARYGYTF.